This TCR beta chain derives from a study of blood T cell repertoires in COVID-19 (dated by TCRdb to between 2020 and 2021). Regarding the complete study: The collaborator samples originated in the United States, Italy and Spain and spanned the acute and convalescent phases of COVID-19. The prospective study material was composed of cDNA or gDNA derived from T cells, B-cell-depleted T cells, or PBMCs. HLA class I and class II types, where available, came from metadata supplied by the sample provider rather than from assay-based typing. The repertoires were released in a freely available public database meant as a resource for research on the immune response to SARS-CoV-2. The dataset comprised deeply sampled blood TCRbeta repertoires from subjects exposed to, actively infected with, or recovered from COVID-19. Sample metadata almost always included a de-identified subject ID, COVID-19 status, age in years and sex. Samples came from the ongoing ImmuneRACE study (first 160 participants) plus 1,254 subjects from 6 global collaborators. Here is what the overall study found, with its caveats: Clinical and demographic metadata were provided uncurated, with the amount varying by source and participant.

The collaborating institutions used their own protocols to collect whole blood in K2EDTA tubes. For TCRbeta analysis, collaborator samples were shipped as frozen whole blood, as isolated PBMCs, or as DNA extracted from either sample type. Spanning cysteine to phenylalanine, the CDR3 consists of 12 amino acids. The retained sequence is limited to the CDR3, 36 bases, with the frame set at the first base. V is clipped by 4 bases and J by 9 bases, and the sequence between their germline boundaries is 8 bases long. The germline V gene provides CDR1 SGHRS and CDR2 YFSETQ. On this clone itself: It has no known antigen specificity. The input lacks base qualities; no much larger clone sits a single base away.

TCRbeta CDR3 regions were amplified from genomic DNA using the immunoSEQ Assay, a bias-controlled multiplex PCR. On the study's bioinformatics: The number of nucleated cells in each sample was estimated by amplification of reference gene primers within the assay. Sequence reads were collapsed and filtered to measure the absolute abundance of every unique TCRbeta CDR3 rearrangement. For each sample, productive Simpson clonality was calculated as the square root of Simpson's diversity index over productive rearrangements. TCRdb stores this immuneACCESS table with in-frame sequences only. Part of the clones is absent; in the studies checked, under half of the shortfall reflects unresolved V genes, and no reason is known for the rest. Clone size and the V and J calls come from that table; the DNA yielded D and trimming. This sample holds roughly 110,000 clones; over 70% were observed only once. Approximately 0.9% of the sample is in the top ten clones.

The receptor comes from a human donor with acute or convalescent COVID-19. The donor label of this sample is uncertain. Recombination joined TRBV5-1 with TRBJ1-6; TRBD1 is possibly the D segment (6 matching bases). The sample comprised peripheral blood. The sequence in DNA is TGCGCCAGCAGCGCACAGGGTTCACCCCTCCACTTT. Its protein is CASSAQGSPLHF.